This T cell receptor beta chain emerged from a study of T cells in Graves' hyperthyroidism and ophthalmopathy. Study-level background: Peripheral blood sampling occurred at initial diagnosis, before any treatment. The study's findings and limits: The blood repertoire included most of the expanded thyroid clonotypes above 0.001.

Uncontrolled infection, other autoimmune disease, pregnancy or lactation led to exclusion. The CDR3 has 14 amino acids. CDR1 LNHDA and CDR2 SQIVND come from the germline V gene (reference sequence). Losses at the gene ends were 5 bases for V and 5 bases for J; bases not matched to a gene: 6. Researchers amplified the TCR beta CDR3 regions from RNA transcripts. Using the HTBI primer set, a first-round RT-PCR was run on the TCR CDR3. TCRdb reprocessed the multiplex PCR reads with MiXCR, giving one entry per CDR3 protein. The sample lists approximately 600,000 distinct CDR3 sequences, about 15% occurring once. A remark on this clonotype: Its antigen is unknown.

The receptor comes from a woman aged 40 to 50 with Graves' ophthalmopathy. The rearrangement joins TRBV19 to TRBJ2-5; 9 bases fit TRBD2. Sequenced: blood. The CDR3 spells CASSFSGRDETQYF. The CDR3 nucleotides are TGTGCCAGTAGTTTTAGCGGGAGAGATGAGACCCAGTACTTC.